These 10 T cell receptor beta chains originate from one sample sequenced in a study of cytomegalovirus exposure and HLA in healthy donors. It was with 60 Vbeta and 13 Jbeta primers that the PCR ran. Clones were sequenced by immunoSEQ multiplex PCR, and TCRdb holds only the in-frame ones, with some missing. The sample contains around 85,000 clones, about 68% of which appear only once. The sequencing sample was made of PBMCs. These receptors all stem from a man aged 25 to 40 in good health and CMV-seropositive.

The rearrangement joins TRBV5-1 to TRBJ1-1; possibly TRBD1 for D (6 bases). V was pared by 0 bases and J by 8 bases, with 17 bases between. The CDR3 spans 15 residues. CDR1 is SGHRS, CDR2 YFSETQ, per germline. CDR3 nucleotides: TGCGCCAGCAGCTTGGACCCCTCGACAGGACGCGAAGCTTTCTTT. Residues: CASSLDPSTGREAFF.

This chain links TRBV19 with TRBJ1-2; 7 nucleotides align to TRBD1. Germline values: CDR1 LNHDA, CDR2 SQIVND (reference sequence). This CDR3 is built from 14 residues. The ends lost 9 bases at V and 2 bases at J; junction bases unmatched: 9. The CDR3 loop is CASNDRERNYGYTF. As DNA, the CDR3 is TGTGCCAGCAACGACAGGGAGAGAAACTATGGCTACACCTTC. Based on the CDR3 plus reference TRBV19 and TRBJ1-2, the full variable domain is DGGITQSPKYLFRKEGQNVTLSCEQNLNHDAMYWYRQDPGQGLRLIYYSQIVNDFQKGDIAEGYSVSREKKESFPLTVTSAQKNPTAFYLCASNDRERNYGYTFGSGTRLTVV.

This chain joins TRBV11-2 and TRBJ1-2, with D hard to call. The CDR3 runs to 13 residues. In germline, CDR1 is SGHAT, CDR2 FQNNGV. Trimming took off 6 bases at V and 3 bases at J, with 11 bases between the two ends. CDR3 sequence reads: CASSLTPDYGYTF. Written as DNA, the CDR3 is TGTGCCAGCAGTCTGACACCGGACTATGGCTACACCTTC.

This clone was detected a few times. The genes are TRBV11-3 and TRBJ1-3; no firm D call. Deletions cut 5 bases from V and 0 bases from J, with 5 bases between. CDR1 is SGHNT, CDR2 YENEEA, per germline. The CDR3 loop spans 13 amino acids. This chain's CDR3 is CASSISSGNTIYF. CDR3 DNA sequence: TGTGCCAGCAGCATATCCTCTGGAAACACCATATATTTT. Full variable domain (outside the CDR3, taken from reference TRBV11-3 and TRBJ1-3): EAGVVQSPRYKIIEKKQPVAFWCNPISGHNTLYWYLQNLGQGPELLIRYENEEAVDDSQLPKDRFSAERLKGVDSTLKIQPAELGDSAVYLCASSISSGNTIYFGEGSWLTVV.

V gene TRBV9 combines with J gene TRBJ1-4; D unresolved. V was trimmed by 0 bases and J by 7 bases, leaving 13 bases between them. CDR3 size: 15 residues. The germline V gene has CDR1 SGDLS and CDR2 YYNGEE. CDR3 nucleotide sequence: TGTGCCAGCAGCGTAGAAACCGGAGGCATTGAAAAACTGTTTTTT. The encoded protein is CASSVETGGIEKLFF.

This chain links TRBV18 with TRBJ1-1; D not resolved. Germline CDR1 and CDR2: KGHSH and LQKENI. The CDR3 is made up of 13 amino acids. Trimming took 2 bases from V and 2 from J, leaving 6 bases between them. As DNA, the CDR3 is TGTGCCAGCTCACCAGGGAGAAACACTGAAGCTTTCTTT. Amino acid sequence: CASSPGRNTEAFF.

The chain carries TRBV6-1 and TRBJ2-2; D perhaps matches TRBD1 (6 bases). The length of the CDR3 is 14 residues. CDR1 is MNHNS and CDR2 is SASEGT in the germline V gene. Trimming took 6 bases from V and 6 from J, leaving 14 bases between them. The CDR3 DNA is TGTGCCAGCAGGGACAGCTGGTTGGCCGGGGAGCTGTTTTTT. As protein: CASRDSWLAGELFF.

This clone has a handful of counts. The chain has TRBV6-5 and TRBJ2-3, with 7 positions matching TRBD1. The CDR3 is made up of 12 amino acids. Trimming removed 6 bases from V and 10 bases from J; junction bases left unmatched: 7. The germline gives CDR1 MNHEY, CDR2 SVGAGI. The CDR3 DNA is TGTGCCAGCAGCCCTATCCAGGGGGCGCAGTATTTT. This gives the protein CASSPIQGAQYF.

This clone was detected a few times. The chain links TRBV28 to TRBJ1-1; D is unclear. Germline V gene sequence: CDR1 MDHEN, CDR2 SYDVKM. Trimming left V 5 bases short and J 0 bases short, with 13 bases between. CDR3 length: 15 residues. CDR3 region: CASSVSVRMNTEAFF. The DNA of the CDR3 is TGTGCCAGCAGTGTGTCGGTAAGAATGAACACTGAAGCTTTCTTT.

The rearrangement uses TRBV7-9 and TRBJ1-3; perhaps TRBD1 as D (6 bases). The CDR3 covers 16 residues. From germline, CDR1 is SEHNR and CDR2 FQNEAQ (reference sequence). V gave up 5 bases and J gave up 2 bases, with 16 bases separating them. CDR3 loop: CASSPRPTGPGNTIYF. CDR3 nucleotide sequence: TGTGCCAGCAGCCCGCGGCCCACAGGGCCTGGAAACACCATATATTTT.